The clone carrying this T cell receptor beta chain was seen a few times. Its target is not known. One junction end does not reproduce the germline sequence, and a read error may be involved. The record originates from a study of Graves' ophthalmopathy and Graves' hyperthyroidism. Study findings and constraints: Blood also held most thyroid clonotypes expanded above 0.001 frequency. At just over 70% sensitivity and 72.22% specificity, the model predicted progression of the ophthalmopathy.

The CDR3 is 15 residues long. The V gene's germline CDR1 is SGHTA and CDR2 FQGNSA. RNA transcripts were the template, and TCR beta CDR3 regions were amplified from them. First-round RT-PCR used HTBI primers; second-round multiplex PCR followed. One entry per CDR3 protein results from TCRdb running MiXCR on the multiplex PCR reads. The sample has some 750,000 distinct CDR3 sequences, 40% seen once. The study excluded patients with other autoimmune diseases, uncontrolled infections, pregnancy or lactation. The sample was peripheral blood. The origin of this receptor is an adult man with Graves' ophthalmopathy. The V gene is TRBV7-2, the J gene TRBJ2-7; perhaps D is TRBD1 or TRBD2 (5 bases each). The CDR3 DNA reads TGCGCCAGCAGCCTCGTCCCGGGGACCTCCTACGAGCAGTACTTC. Protein product: CASSLVPGTSYEQYF. Drawing the rest from reference TRBV7-2 and TRBJ2-7, the complete variable domain is GAGVSQSPSNKVTEKGKDVELRCDPISGHTALYWYRQSLGQGLEFLIYFQGNSAPDKSGLPSDRFSAERTGGSVSTLTIQRTQQEDSAVYLCASSLVPGTSYEQYFGPGTRLTVT.